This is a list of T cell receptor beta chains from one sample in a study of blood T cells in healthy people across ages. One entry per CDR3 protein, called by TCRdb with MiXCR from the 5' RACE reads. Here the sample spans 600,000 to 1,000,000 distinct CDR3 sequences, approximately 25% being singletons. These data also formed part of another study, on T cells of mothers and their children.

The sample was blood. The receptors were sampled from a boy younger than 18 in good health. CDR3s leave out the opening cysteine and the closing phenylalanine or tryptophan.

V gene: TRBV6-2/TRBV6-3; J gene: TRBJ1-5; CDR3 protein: ASSSTGYSNQLQH
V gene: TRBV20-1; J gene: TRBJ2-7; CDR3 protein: SARDPGASYEQY
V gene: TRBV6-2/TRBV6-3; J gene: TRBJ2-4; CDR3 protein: ASSPDRSKNIQY
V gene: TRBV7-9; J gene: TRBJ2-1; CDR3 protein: ASSGTSGRALGNEQF
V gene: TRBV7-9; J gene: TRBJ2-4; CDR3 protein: ASSPTGATGIVTKNIQY
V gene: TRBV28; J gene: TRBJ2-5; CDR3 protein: ASTSRAWKTQY
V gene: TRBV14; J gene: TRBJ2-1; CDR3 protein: ASSLDGRGNNEQF
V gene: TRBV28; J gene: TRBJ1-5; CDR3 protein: ASSRPTGQTNQPQH
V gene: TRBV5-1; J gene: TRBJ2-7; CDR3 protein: ASSLGGMDASYEQY
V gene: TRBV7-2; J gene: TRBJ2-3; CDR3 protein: ASRYGRLSTDTQY
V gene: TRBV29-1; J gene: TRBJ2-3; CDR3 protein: SVTGWDLTDTQY
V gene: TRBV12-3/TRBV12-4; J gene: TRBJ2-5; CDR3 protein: ASSLMLAVQETQY
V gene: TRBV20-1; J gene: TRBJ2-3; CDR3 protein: SADPTSGSTDTQY
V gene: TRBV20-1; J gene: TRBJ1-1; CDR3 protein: SAEPQGAKTEAF
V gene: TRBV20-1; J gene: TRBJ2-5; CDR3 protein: SARVRALSRETETQY
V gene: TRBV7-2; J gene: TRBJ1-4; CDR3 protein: ASSLARGGEKLF
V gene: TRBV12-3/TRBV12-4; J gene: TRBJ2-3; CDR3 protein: ASSPRRGGTDTQY
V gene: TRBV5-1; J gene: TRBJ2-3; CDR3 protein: ASSSLGDTDTQY
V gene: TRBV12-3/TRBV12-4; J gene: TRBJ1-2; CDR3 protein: ASSFEGTGGSFYGYT
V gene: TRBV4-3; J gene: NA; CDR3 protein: ASSQDSSGPTYEQY
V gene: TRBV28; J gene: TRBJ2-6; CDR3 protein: ASSLVLGPGANVLT
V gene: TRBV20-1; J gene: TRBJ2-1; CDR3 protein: SAAKGLAATNEQF
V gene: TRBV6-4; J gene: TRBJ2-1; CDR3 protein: ASSVKVSEPLNEQF
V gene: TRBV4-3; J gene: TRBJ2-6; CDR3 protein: ASSQLAGSGANVLT
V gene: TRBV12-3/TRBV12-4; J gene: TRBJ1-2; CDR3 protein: ASRATGGAGYGYT
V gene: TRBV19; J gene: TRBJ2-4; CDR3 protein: ASSNRGRNIQY
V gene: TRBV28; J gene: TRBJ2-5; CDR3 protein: ASSSPAASGKQETQY
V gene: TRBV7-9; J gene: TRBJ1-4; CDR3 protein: ASSPPLSTNEKLF
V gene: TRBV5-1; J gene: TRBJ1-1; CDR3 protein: ASSLVRNTEAF
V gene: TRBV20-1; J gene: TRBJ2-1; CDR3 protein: SARRGSSYNEQF
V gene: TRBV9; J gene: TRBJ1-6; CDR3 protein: ASSGGNSPLH
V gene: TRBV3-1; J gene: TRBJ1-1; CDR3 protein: ASSQDLAEAF
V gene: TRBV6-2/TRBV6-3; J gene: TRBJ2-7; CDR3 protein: ASSYSGAGYEQY
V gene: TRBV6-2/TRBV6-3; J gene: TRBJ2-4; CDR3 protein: ASSYSIYGRLAKNIQY
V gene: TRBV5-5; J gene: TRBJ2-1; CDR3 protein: ASSLLVSGADEQF
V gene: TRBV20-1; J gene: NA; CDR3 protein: SARTGGRGEQF
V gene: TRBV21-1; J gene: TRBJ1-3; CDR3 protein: ASSKAGDTLLSGNTIY
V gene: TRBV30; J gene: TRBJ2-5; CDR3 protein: AWSVLGETQY
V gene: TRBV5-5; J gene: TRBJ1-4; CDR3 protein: ASSLVVGSNEKLF
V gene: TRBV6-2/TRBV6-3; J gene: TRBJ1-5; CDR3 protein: ASSYGSHSNQPQH
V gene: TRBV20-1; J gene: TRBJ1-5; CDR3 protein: SARAGKSNQPQH
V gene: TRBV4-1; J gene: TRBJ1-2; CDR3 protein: ASSQTRGLGGYT
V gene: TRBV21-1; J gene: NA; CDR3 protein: ASSKVGGFHEQY
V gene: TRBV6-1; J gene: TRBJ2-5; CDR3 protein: ASRLKGWETQY
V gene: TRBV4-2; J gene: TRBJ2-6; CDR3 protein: ASRGTLDRASGANVLT
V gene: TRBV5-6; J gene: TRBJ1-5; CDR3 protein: ASSPGGGQPQH
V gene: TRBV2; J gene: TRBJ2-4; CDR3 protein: ASSYTGTGGRSNIQY
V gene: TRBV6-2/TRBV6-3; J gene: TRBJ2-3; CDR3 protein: ASSYDGHHSTDTQY
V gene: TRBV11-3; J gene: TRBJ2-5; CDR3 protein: ASSLAYGETQY
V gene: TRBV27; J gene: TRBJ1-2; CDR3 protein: ASSLTGYYGYT
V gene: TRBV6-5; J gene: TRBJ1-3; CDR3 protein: ASSSTTENSGNTIY
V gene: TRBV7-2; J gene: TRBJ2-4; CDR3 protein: ASSRVLAKNIQY
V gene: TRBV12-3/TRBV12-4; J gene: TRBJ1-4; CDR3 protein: ASSWGTVNEKLF
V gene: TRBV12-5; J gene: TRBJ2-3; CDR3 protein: ASGATGGDTQY